This T cell receptor beta chain was profiled in a study of beta chain features in type 1 diabetes. The study, taken as a whole, reports: A moderate, significant TCRB CDR3 shortening appeared in type 1 diabetes across four CD4+ subsets.

The germline gives CDR1 SGHDT, CDR2 YYEEEE. V gave up 3 bases and J gave up 2 bases, with 4 bases separating them. The CDR3 extends over 12 amino acids. As every portion of the isolated RNA was reverse transcribed, the sequencing read expressed TCRB transcripts. Clones were read by immunoSEQ multiplex PCR, and TCRdb kept only the in-frame ones, dropping some. Counted here are approximately 730,000 clones, around 15% occurring once; the ten biggest clones make up about 0.02%. This clone was seen more than once but under ten times. The antigen remains undetermined. The TCR comes from a young man with type 1 diabetes. Sequenced material: naive CD4+ T cells from blood. V gene TRBV5-6 combines with J gene TRBJ2-3; D remains unclear. The CDR3 nucleotides are TGTGCCAGCAGCTGGGACACAGATACGCAGTATTTT. Translated: CASSWDTDTQYF.